This TCR beta chain was captured by sequencing in a study of T cells in Graves' hyperthyroidism and ophthalmopathy. Study observations and caveats: The majority of expanded thyroid clonotypes above 0.001 also appeared in blood.

This CDR3 has 11 residues. With 6 bases removed from V and 4 bases from J, the gap between germline ends came to 6 bases. Germline loops: CDR1 MNHEY, CDR2 SMNVEV (reference sequence). Patients affected by ophthalmopathy presented a Clinical Activity Score of at least 3, a NOSPECS grade of at least 4, and disease duration below 3 months. Diagnosis relied on clinical symptoms, serum thyroxine and TRAb, thyroid ultrasound and orbital computed tomography. This clonotype was recorded many times. Its antigen is unidentified. Researchers amplified the TCR beta CDR3 regions from RNA transcripts. The primer set for the first-round RT-PCR of the TCR CDR3 was HTBI. TCRdb re-called the multiplex PCR reads through MiXCR, storing one row per CDR3 protein. Of 640,000 or so distinct CDR3 sequences in the sample, about 15% were seen once.

Material: blood. This clonotype originated in a woman in her thirties or forties with Graves' ophthalmopathy. This chain uses TRBV27 with TRBJ1-1, with D unclear. CDR3 loop: CASRWGTEAFF. In DNA form, the CDR3 reads TGTGCCAGCAGGTGGGGCACTGAAGCTTTCTTT.